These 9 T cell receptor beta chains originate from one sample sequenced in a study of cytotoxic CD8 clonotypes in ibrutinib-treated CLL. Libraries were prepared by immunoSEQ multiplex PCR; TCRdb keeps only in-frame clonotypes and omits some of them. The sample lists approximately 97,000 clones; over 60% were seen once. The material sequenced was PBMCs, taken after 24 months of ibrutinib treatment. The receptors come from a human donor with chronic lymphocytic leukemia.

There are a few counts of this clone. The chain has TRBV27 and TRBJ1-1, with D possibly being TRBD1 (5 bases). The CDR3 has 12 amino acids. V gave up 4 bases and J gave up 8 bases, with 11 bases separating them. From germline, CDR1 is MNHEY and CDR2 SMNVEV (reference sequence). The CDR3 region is CASSSFQGEAFF. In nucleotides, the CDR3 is TGTGCCAGCAGTTCTTTCCAGGGAGAAGCTTTCTTT.

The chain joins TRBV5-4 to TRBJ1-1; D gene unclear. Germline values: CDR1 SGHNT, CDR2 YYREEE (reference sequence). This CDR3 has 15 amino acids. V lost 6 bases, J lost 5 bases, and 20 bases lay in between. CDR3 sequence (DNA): TGTGCCAGCACCACAATAAGTGGCCCTAGGACTGAAGCTTTCTTT. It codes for CASTTISGPRTEAFF.

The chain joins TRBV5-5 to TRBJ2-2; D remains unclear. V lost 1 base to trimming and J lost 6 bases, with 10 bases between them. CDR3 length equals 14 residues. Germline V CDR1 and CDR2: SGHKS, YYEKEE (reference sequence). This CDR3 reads CASSLLHPAGELFF. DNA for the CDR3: TGTGCCAGCAGCTTGTTACATCCCGCCGGGGAGCTGTTTTTT.

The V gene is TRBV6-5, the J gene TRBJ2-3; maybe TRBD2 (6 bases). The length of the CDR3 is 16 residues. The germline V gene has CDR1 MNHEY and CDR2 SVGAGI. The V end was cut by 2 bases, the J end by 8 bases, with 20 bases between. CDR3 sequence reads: CASSYRDSPPQGTQYF. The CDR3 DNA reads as TGTGCCAGCAGTTACCGGGACTCTCCTCCCCAGGGTACGCAGTATTTT.

Here the CDR3 reads CASSLSRTNTGELFF. CDR3 nucleotides: TGTGCCAGCAGCTTAAGCCGTACGAACACCGGGGAGCTGTTTTTT. The chain couples TRBV5-4 to TRBJ2-2; the D is unclear. Between the trimmed V and J ends, which lost 2 bases and 0 bases, there was a span of 8 bases. The CDR3 covers 15 residues. CDR1 and CDR2 from the germline V gene are SGHNT and YYREEE (reference sequence).

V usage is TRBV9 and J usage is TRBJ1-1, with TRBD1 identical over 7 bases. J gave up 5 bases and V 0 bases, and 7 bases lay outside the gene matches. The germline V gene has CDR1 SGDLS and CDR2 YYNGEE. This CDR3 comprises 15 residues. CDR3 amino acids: CASSVGDSSRTEAFF. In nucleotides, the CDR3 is TGTGCCAGCAGCGTAGGGGACAGTTCAAGAACTGAAGCTTTCTTT.

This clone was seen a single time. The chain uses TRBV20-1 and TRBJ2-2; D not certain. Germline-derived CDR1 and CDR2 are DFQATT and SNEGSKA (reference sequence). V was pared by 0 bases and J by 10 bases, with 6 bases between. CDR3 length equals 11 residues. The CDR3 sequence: CSAREELELFF. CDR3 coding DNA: TGCAGTGCTAGAGAAGAGCTGGAGCTGTTTTTT.

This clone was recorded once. The CDR3: CASSPGGPGGNQPQHF. Written as DNA, the CDR3 is TGTGCCAGTAGCCCAGGGGGCCCCGGAGGTAATCAGCCCCAGCATTTT. The rearrangement uses TRBV19 and TRBJ1-5, with 8 bases lining up with TRBD1. CDR1 is LNHDA and CDR2 is SQIVND in the germline V gene (reference sequence). V lost 6 bases and J lost 4; bases outside the gene matches: 11. This CDR3 has 16 amino acids.

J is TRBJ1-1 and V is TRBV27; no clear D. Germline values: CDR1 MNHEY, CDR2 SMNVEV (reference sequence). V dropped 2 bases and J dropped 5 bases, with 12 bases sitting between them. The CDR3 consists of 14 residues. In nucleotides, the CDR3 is TGTGCCAGCAGTTTAGGAGGGATCGAAACTGAAGCTTTCTTT. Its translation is CASSLGGIETEAFF.